What follows describes a single T cell receptor beta chain. The clone's antigen remains unknown. Base qualities are not provided; no much larger clone lies one nucleotide away. This sample is drawn from a study of blood T cell repertoires in COVID-19 (TCRdb year 2020). About the investigation overall: Samples from collaborators originated in the United States, Italy and Spain and spanned both the acute and convalescent phases of COVID-19. HLA class I and class II types, where available, came from metadata supplied by the sample provider rather than from assay-based typing. The material from the prospective study consisted of cDNA or gDNA derived from T cells, B-cell-depleted T cells, or PBMCs. Deeply sampled blood TCRbeta repertoires from subjects exposed to, actively infected with, or recovered from COVID-19 were included in the dataset. The repertoires were made available in a free public database intended to serve as a resource for research on the immune response to SARS-CoV-2. Nearly every sample came with metadata listing a de-identified subject ID, COVID-19 status, age in years and sex. Samples came from the ongoing ImmuneRACE study (first 160 participants) plus 1,254 subjects from 6 global collaborators.

In the germline V gene, CDR1 corresponds to SGHTA and CDR2 to FQGNSA. Its CDR3 holds 15 amino acids, cysteine through phenylalanine. CDR3 DNA only is kept here, 45 bases in frame from base 1. At the junction V is shortened by 1 base and J by 2 bases, with 11 bases in between. In the prospective study, participants were about 18 to 89 years old, resided in approximately 25 geographic areas of the United States, and were enrolled through a virtual design. In the prospective study, cohorts were assigned on the basis of participant-reported clinical history obtained from a screening survey and a study questionnaire. ImmuneRACE Cohort 3 recovered participants were defined by two consecutive negative NP/OP PCR tests, healthcare professional clearance, or symptom resolution. In the prospective study, whole blood, serum and a nasopharyngeal or oropharyngeal swab were collected from each participant by mobile phlebotomists. Prospective study participants could optionally give additional blood draws and questionnaires over an approximately 2-month period. Before DNA extraction, prospective study blood samples were shipped either frozen or at room temperature.

Beyond this particular receptor, the publication reports: Clinical and demographic metadata were provided uncurated, with the amount varying by source and participant.

TCRbeta CDR3 regions were amplified from genomic DNA using the immunoSEQ Assay, a bias-controlled multiplex PCR. Per the original workflow: Nucleated cell counts per sample were estimated from amplification of reference gene primers within the assay. To quantify the absolute abundance of each unique TCRbeta CDR3 rearrangement, sequence reads were collapsed and filtered. For each sample, productive Simpson clonality was calculated as the square root of Simpson's diversity index across productive rearrangements. TCRdb carries this immuneACCESS record with in-frame sequences only. Its versions omit some clonotypes, under half of them owing to an unresolved V gene in the studies checked, with the rest unexplained. V and J calls plus clone size are reproduced from that table; the DNA served to infer D and trimming. In all, the sample holds some 220,000 clones, and about 88% of those were seen once. Under 3% of the sample is in the top ten clones.

The chain is assembled from TRBV7-2 and TRBJ1-1, with TRBD1 perhaps the D gene, on 5 matching bases. The source material was PBMCs or T cells enriched from blood (not recorded which). The clonotype was recovered from a woman aged 25 to 45 who had recovered from COVID-19. DNA sequence: TGTGCCAGCAGCTTAGGATTCGGGGGTAACACTGAAGCTTTCTTT. The encoded protein is CASSLGFGGNTEAFF.